The present T cell receptor beta chain was sequenced within a study of regulatory T cells in long-lasting Graves disease. In the study overall: Over-5-year antithyroid drug use with positive TSH receptor antibodies defined persistent Graves' disease in the study.

iRepertoire HTBI primers and Arm-PCR of CDR3 regions built TCR beta libraries. As processed by the authors: From all samples, identification returned some 13 TRBJ and 60 or so TRBV segments. Each CDR3 protein gets one entry after TCRdb re-called the multiplex PCR reads with MiXCR. Here the V and J calls rest on TCRdb's processing, not on the authors' analysis. The sample has about 430,000 distinct CDR3 sequences; about 21% are singletons. Germline V gene data show CDR1 as MNHNS and CDR2 as SASEGT. V lost 6 bases and J lost 0; bases outside the gene matches: 9. This CDR3 is built from 17 residues. Whole-study findings and limits: Comparison showed that persistent patients shared more public clonotypes (about 2,600) than new patients (around 1,000).

Specified time point: persistent/refractory GD, antithyroid drugs over 5 years with positive TRAb. Making the TCR library involved RNA that had been extracted from PBMCs. The patient group derived from an endocrinology department in Xi'an, China. This clonotype was seen at least ten times. The antigen remains undetermined. This receptor was taken from a female donor with Graves disease. The rearrangement uses TRBV6-1 and TRBJ2-7, with 12 positions matching TRBD1. The material sequenced was peripheral blood mononuclear cells (PBMCs), taken when the disease was refractory, from a patient treated with antithyroid drugs. This chain's CDR3 is CASSSGTGGWPSYEQYF. CDR3 DNA sequence: TGTGCCAGCAGCTCCGGGACAGGGGGCTGGCCCTCCTACGAGCAGTACTTC.